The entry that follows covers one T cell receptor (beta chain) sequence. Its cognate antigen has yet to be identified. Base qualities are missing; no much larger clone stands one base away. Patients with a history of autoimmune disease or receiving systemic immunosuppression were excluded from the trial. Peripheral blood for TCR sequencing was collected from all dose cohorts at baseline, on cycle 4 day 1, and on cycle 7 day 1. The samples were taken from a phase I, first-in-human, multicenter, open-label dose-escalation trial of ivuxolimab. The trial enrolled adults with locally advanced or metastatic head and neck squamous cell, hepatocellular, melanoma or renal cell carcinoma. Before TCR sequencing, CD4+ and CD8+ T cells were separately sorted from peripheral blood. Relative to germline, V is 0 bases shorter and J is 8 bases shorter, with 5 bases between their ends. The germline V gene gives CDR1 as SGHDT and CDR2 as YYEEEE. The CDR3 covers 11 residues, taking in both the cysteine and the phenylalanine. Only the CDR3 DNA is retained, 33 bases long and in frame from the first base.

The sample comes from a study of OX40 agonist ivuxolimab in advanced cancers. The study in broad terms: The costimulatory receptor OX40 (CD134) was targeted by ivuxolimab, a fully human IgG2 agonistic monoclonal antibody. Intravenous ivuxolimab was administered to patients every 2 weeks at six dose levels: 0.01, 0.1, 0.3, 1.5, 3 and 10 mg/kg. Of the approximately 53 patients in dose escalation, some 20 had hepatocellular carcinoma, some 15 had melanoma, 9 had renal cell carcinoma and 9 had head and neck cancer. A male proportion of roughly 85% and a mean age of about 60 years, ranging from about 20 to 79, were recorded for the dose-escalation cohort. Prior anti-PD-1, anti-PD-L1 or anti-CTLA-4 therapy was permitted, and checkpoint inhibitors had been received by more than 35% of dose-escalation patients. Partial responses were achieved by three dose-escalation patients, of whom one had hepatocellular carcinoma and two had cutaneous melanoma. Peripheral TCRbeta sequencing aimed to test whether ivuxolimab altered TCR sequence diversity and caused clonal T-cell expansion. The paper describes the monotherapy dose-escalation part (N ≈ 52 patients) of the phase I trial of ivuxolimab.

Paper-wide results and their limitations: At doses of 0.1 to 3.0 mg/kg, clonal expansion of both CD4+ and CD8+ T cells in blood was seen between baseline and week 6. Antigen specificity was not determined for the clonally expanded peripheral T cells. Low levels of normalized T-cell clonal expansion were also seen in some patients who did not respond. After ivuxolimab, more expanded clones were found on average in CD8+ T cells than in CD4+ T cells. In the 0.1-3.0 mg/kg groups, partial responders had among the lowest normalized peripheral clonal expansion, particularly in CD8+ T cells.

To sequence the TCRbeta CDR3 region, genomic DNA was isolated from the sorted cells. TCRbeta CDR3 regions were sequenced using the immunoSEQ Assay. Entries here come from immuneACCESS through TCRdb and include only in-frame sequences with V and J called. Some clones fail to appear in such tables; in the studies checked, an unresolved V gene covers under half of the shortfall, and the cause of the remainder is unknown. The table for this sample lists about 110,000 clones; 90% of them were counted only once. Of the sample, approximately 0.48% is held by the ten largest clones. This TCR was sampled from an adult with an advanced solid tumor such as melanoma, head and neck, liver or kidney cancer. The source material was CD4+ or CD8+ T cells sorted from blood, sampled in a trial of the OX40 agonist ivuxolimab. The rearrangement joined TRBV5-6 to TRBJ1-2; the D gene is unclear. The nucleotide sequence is TGTGCCAGCAGCTTGGTTCGGGGCTACACCTTC. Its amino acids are CASSLVRGYTF. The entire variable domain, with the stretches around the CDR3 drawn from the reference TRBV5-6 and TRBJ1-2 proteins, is DAGVTQSPTHLIKTRGQQVTLRCSPKSGHDTVSWYQQALGQGPQFIFQYYEEEERQRGNFPDRFSGHQFPNYSSELNVNALLLGDSALYLCASSLVRGYTFGSGTRLTVV.